Below are 10 T cell receptor beta chains sequenced from a single sample in a study of cytomegalovirus exposure and HLA in healthy donors. Here immunoSEQ multiplex PCR was the method, and the copy in TCRdb shows in-frame clones only, minus some. The data hold roughly 120,000 clones, with around 89% observed a single time. The sequenced sample was PBMCs. These receptors were taken from a woman aged 25 to 39 in good health and CMV-seropositive.

This clone was recorded once. The chain uses TRBV15 and TRBJ2-3; D gene ambiguous. Trimming pared 0 bases from V and 2 bases from J, leaving 6 bases between. Germline V gene lookup returns CDR1 LNHNV and CDR2 YYDKDF (reference sequence). There are 14 residues in the CDR3. In nucleotides, the CDR3 is TGTGCCACCAGCAGAGACTGGGCCACAGATACGCAGTATTTT. Translating gives CATSRDWATDTQYF. Complete variable domain (other parts from reference TRBV15 and TRBJ2-3): DAMVIQNPRYQVTQFGKPVTLSCSQTLNHNVMYWYQQKSSQAPKLLFHYYDKDFNNEADTPDNFQSRRPNTSFCFLDIRSPGLGDTAMYLCATSRDWATDTQYFGPGTRLTVL.

The J gene is TRBJ2-3, the V gene TRBV5-6, with unresolved D. Looked up from germline, CDR1 is SGHDT and CDR2 is YYEEEE. The length of the CDR3 is 13 residues. V was clipped by 1 base and J by 1 base, with 4 bases between them. The CDR3 loop is CASSLPGTDTQYF. CDR3 nucleotide sequence: TGTGCCAGCAGCTTGCCAGGCACAGATACGCAGTATTTT.

The chain couples TRBV27 to TRBJ2-3; 10 nucleotides match TRBD2. With 2 bases clipped from V and 6 bases from J, the junction kept 5 bases outside the gene matches. CDR1 and CDR2 from the germline V gene are MNHEY and SMNVEV (reference sequence). The CDR3 spans 15 residues. The CDR3 DNA reads as TGTGCCAGCAGTTTACGGCTAGCGGGAGCGGATACGCAGTATTTT. Its translation is CASSLRLAGADTQYF.

J is TRBJ2-1 and V is TRBV11-2; 13 bases are a match to TRBD2. With 5 bases clipped from V and 2 bases from J, the junction kept 6 bases outside the gene matches. The CDR3 totals 17 residues. Germline CDR1 reads SGHAT; CDR2 reads FQNNGV. Here the CDR3 DNA reads TGTGCCAGCAGCCCGGGACTAGCGGGAAGACCCTACAATGAGCAGTTCTTC. Translating gives CASSPGLAGRPYNEQFF.

This chain uses TRBV5-6 with TRBJ1-1; 7 bases map to TRBD1. The CDR3 runs to 15 residues. The junction had 9 bases not matched to a gene; V was cut back by 2 bases and J by 5 bases. Per the germline V gene, CDR1 is SGHDT and CDR2 is YYEEEE. CDR3 loop: CASSFHTGERTEAFF. Written as DNA, the CDR3 is TGTGCCAGCAGCTTTCATACAGGGGAGAGAACTGAAGCTTTCTTT.

The chain has TRBV4-3 and TRBJ1-4; D is unclear. Germline lookup yields CDR1 LGHNA and CDR2 YSLEER. The CDR3 is 16 residues long. Trimming pared 0 bases from V and 2 bases from J, leaving 10 bases between. CDR3 residues: CASSQDYGRTNEKLFF. The CDR3 DNA follows: TGCGCCAGCAGCCAAGATTACGGCAGGACTAATGAAAAACTGTTTTTT.

The chain links TRBV28 to TRBJ1-4, with D uncertain. CDR3 length: 15 residues. The V gene's germline CDR1 is MDHEN and CDR2 SYDVKM. V lost 3 bases and J lost 5, with 13 bases in between. The CDR3 DNA follows: TGTGCCAGCAGTTTCCTCGTGGGAGGGAATGAAAAACTGTTTTTT. Encoded protein: CASSFLVGGNEKLFF.

The chain employs TRBV10-3 and TRBJ1-2, with D possibly matching TRBD1 (5 bases). Germline V gene data show CDR1 as ENHRY and CDR2 as SYGVKD. Trimming cost V 2 bases and J 3 bases, with 13 bases left between them. This CDR3 has 15 amino acids. CDR3 bases: TGTGCCATCAGTGAGAGACGACAGTCGGACTATGGCTACACCTTC. Amino acids: CAISERRQSDYGYTF.

The chain uses TRBV10-1 and TRBJ2-7; TRBD2 matches at 13 bases. V lost 5 bases and J lost 5; bases outside the gene matches: 3. This CDR3 has 14 residues. CDR1 and CDR2 from the germline V gene are WNHNN and SYGVQD (reference sequence). The CDR3 protein is CASSLGLAGHEQYF. The CDR3 nucleotides read TGCGCCAGCAGTTTGGGACTAGCGGGACACGAGCAGTACTTC.

This chain connects TRBV6-6 to TRBJ1-4, with 9 bases lining up with TRBD1. CDR1 and CDR2 (germline): MNHNY, SVGAGI (reference sequence). With V trimmed by 4 bases and J by 7 bases, 4 bases remained unmatched. The CDR3 sequence is 14 residues long. CDR3 sequence: CASSSRDRVEKLFF. As DNA, the CDR3 is TGTGCCAGCAGTTCCAGGGACAGGGTTGAAAAACTGTTTTTT.